This T cell receptor (beta chain) was recovered during a study of cytomegalovirus exposure and HLA in healthy donors. Whole-study context: Drawn from HLA-typed donors, 65 million to 100 million unique TCRs were held in an early data release.

The J segment lost 1 base and the V segment lost 3 bases, leaving 12 bases of the junction unmatched. The germline CDR1 and CDR2 sequences are LNHNV and YYDKDF (reference sequence). The CDR3 runs 17 residues. Vbeta (60) and Jbeta (13) primers were used in the PCR. Libraries were prepared by immunoSEQ multiplex PCR; TCRdb keeps only in-frame clonotypes and omits some of them. This sample has around 130,000 clones; 77% occur once, and the top ten carry 0.94%. The specimen was PBMCs. The receptor was derived from a woman in her fifties or sixties in good health and CMV-seronegative. The chain has TRBV15 and TRBJ2-7; 7 nucleotides match TRBD1. This chain's CDR3 is CATSSRPSDRRSYEQYF. The CDR3 nucleotides read TGTGCCACCAGCAGCCGCCCGTCGGACAGGCGATCCTACGAGCAGTACTTC.